The clone carrying this T cell receptor beta chain was found a few times. Its antigen is currently unknown. CDR1 and CDR2 (germline): SEHNR, FQNEAQ (reference sequence). CDR3 length: 15 amino acids. V gave up 4 bases and J gave up 4 bases; unmatched junction bases: 8. For every donor, a draw yielded 7.5 to 10 milliliters of peripheral blood. This specimen comes from a study of blood T cells in healthy people across ages. Study conclusions and caveats: Measured against age, TCR beta diversity per million T cells decreased in a roughly linear manner.

Together with a sample-barcoded 5' primer, a J-beta primer mix was included in a second PCR lasting roughly 7 to 11 cycles. Carrying 12 random nucleotides, a template-switch adaptor labeled each individual cDNA molecule. TCRdb independently ran MiXCR on the 5' RACE reads; one entry per CDR3 protein. The repertoire holds about 970,000 distinct CDR3 sequences, with approximately 50% as singletons. The sequenced sample was blood. The receptor's source is a woman aged 55-70 years in good health. This rearrangement joins TRBV7-9 to TRBJ2-5, with TRBD1 matching 8 bases. The CDR3 is CASSSGQGLRETQYF. As DNA, the CDR3 is TGTGCCAGCAGCTCCGGACAGGGTTTACGAGAGACCCAGTACTTC.